These 17 T cell receptor beta chains were sequenced from one sample in a study of CD8 T cells in ankylosing spondylitis (dated by TCRdb to about 2017). On the study overall, not on this receptor specifically: A TCR beta motif made up of eight or nine highly homologous amino acid variants appeared to be characteristic of blood from ankylosing spondylitis patients.

No cognate antigen is known for these TCRs. Libraries were prepared through 5' RACE. Sequenced on an Illumina HiSeq 2500. TCRdb trimmed public reads at Q25 via fastp, called clones via MiXCR and kept in-frame beta chains. CDR3 protein duplicates are merged, each entry listing the most common genes and DNA. For this sample there are approximately 540,000 distinct CDR3 sequences; roughly 13% appear just once. The ten largest clones represent about 6.5% of the sample. The sequencing sample was made of blood, either unsorted or a sorted T cell fraction (not recorded which). The source is a male donor with ankylosing spondylitis.

Only a few counts were recorded for this clonotype. This chain joins TRBV12-3 or TRBV12-4 and TRBJ2-1; 14 bases align to TRBD2. The CDR3 contains 18 residues. V was clipped by 2 bases and J by 8 bases; unmatched bases: 11. The CDR3 sequence: CASSLLYPGLAGVDEQFF. In DNA, the CDR3 is TGTGCCAGCAGTTTACTATATCCGGGACTAGCGGGAGTGGATGAGCAGTTCTTC.

The chain combines TRBV10-3 with TRBJ2-7; D possibly corresponds to TRBD2 (7 bases). The germline CDR1 and CDR2 sequences are ENHRY and SYGVKD. The CDR3 is 15 residues long. Between the trimmed V and J ends, which lost 4 bases and 0 bases, there was a span of 13 bases. Here the CDR3 DNA reads TGTGCCATCAGTGCTACAGGGAGGGCCTCCTACGAGCAGTACGTC. This sequence encodes CAISATGRASYEQYV.

This clonotype was seen a handful of times. The rearrangement links TRBV20-1 to TRBJ2-3, with 9 positions matching TRBD2. The CDR3 sequence is 15 residues long. V shed 6 bases, J shed 0 bases, and the junction held 7 bases outside the gene matches. The germline gives CDR1 DFQATT, CDR2 SNEGSKA (reference sequence). CDR3 bases: TGCAGTGCCCTAACTAGCGGGCTAAGCACAGATACGCAGTATTTT. Its translation is CSALTSGLSTDTQYF.

This clonotype was detected a few times. Compared with germline, one end of the junction differs, possibly owing to a read error. The chain joins TRBV5-1 to TRBJ1-2; no reliable D call. The CDR3 is made up of 11 amino acids. CDR1 and CDR2 (germline): SGHRS, YFSETQ. The CDR3 is CASSLEGTPAF. As DNA, the CDR3 is TGCGCCAGCAGCTTGGAGGGTACTCCCGCGTTC. Based on the CDR3 plus reference TRBV5-1 and TRBJ1-2, the full variable domain is KAGVTQTPRYLIKTRGQQVTLSCSPISGHRSVSWYQQTPGQGLQFLFEYFSETQRNKGNFPGRFSGRQFSNSRSEMNVSTLELGDSALYLCASSLEGTPAFGSGTRLTVV.

Comments on this clonotype: Germline and junction disagree at one end, which may indicate a read error. The rearrangement uses TRBV5-5 and TRBJ2-2, with 10 bases lining up with TRBD2. From germline, CDR1 is SGHKS and CDR2 YYEKEE (reference sequence). The CDR3 sequence is 15 residues long. The CDR3 DNA is TGTGCCAGTAGCTCGCTAGCGGGAGAGACCGGGGAGCTGTTTTTT. It codes for CASSSLAGETGELFF.

This clonotype occurred many times. J is TRBJ1-1 and V is TRBV7-2; TRBD1 is a possible D gene (5 bases). The V gene lost 3 bases and the J gene lost 4 bases, with 12 bases spanning the gap. The CDR3 sequence is 14 residues long. Per germline, CDR1 SGHTA and CDR2 FQGNSA. The CDR3 DNA reads TGTGCCAGCAGCTTGGCCGGGGGGGGCACTGAAGCTTTCTTT. This sequence encodes CASSLAGGGTEAFF.

This clonotype has more than one count but fewer than ten. CDR3 in amino acids: CASSELIAGAYEQYF. DNA of the CDR3: TGCGCCAGCAGTGAGCTAATAGCGGGAGCCTACGAGCAGTACTTC. The V gene is TRBV10-2, the J gene TRBJ2-7, with 9 positions matching TRBD2. CDR1 is WSHSY and CDR2 is SAAADI in the germline V gene. This CDR3 is 15 amino acids long. Trimming took 2 bases from V and 2 from J; bases not matched to a gene: 4.

Ten or more counts support this clonotype. The V gene is TRBV14, the J gene TRBJ2-1; D is unresolved. The CDR3 is made up of 16 amino acids. Germline V gene sequence: CDR1 SGHDN, CDR2 FVKESK. Trimming left V 0 bases short and J 0 bases short, with 9 bases between. The chain's CDR3 is CASSQDVGSSYNEQFF. As DNA, the CDR3 is TGTGCCAGCAGCCAAGATGTGGGTAGCTCCTACAATGAGCAGTTCTTC. Full variable domain (rest looked up from reference TRBV14 and TRBJ2-1): EAGVTQFPSHSVIEKGQTVTLRCDPISGHDNLYWYRRVMGKEIKFLLHFVKESKQDESGMPNNRFLAERTGGTYSTLKVQPAELEDSGVYFCASSQDVGSSYNEQFFGPGTRLTVL.

This clonotype occurred many times. V usage is TRBV11-2 and J usage is TRBJ1-5, with 9 bases aligning to TRBD1. Trimming cost V 5 bases and J 5 bases; bases outside gene matches: 10. This CDR3 has 16 amino acids. Germline CDR1 is SGHAT and CDR2 is FQNNGV. CDR3 amino acids: CASSPGTGSGYQPQHF. The CDR3 nucleotides read TGTGCCAGCAGCCCAGGGACAGGGAGTGGGTATCAGCCCCAGCATTTT.

This clonotype was detected ten times or more. The rearrangement uses TRBV7-2 and TRBJ2-4, with D perhaps TRBD1 (5 bases). The length of the CDR3 is 16 residues. In germline, CDR1 is SGHTA, CDR2 FQGNSA. V lost 4 bases and J lost 4, with 17 bases in between. The DNA for the CDR3 is TGTGCCAGCAGCTCTTCCGCAGGGATACCTAAAAACATTCAGTACTTC. The encoded protein is CASSSSAGIPKNIQYF. Full variable domain (missing parts from reference TRBV7-2 and TRBJ2-4): GAGVSQSPSNKVTEKGKDVELRCDPISGHTALYWYRQSLGQGLEFLIYFQGNSAPDKSGLPSDRFSAERTGGSVSTLTIQRTQQEDSAVYLCASSSSAGIPKNIQYFGAGTRLSVL.

This clonotype was detected a few times. The V gene is TRBV7-9, the J gene TRBJ1-2, with D possibly matching TRBD1 (6 bases). This CDR3 is built from 15 residues. Trimming took off 5 bases at V and 10 bases at J, with 23 bases between the two ends. Germline V gene lookup returns CDR1 SEHNR and CDR2 FQNEAQ (reference sequence). The CDR3 is CASSLGGAGRSVYTF. CDR3 nucleotides: TGTGCCAGCAGCCTAGGGGGTGCAGGACGTTCTGTCTACACCTTC.

The rearrangement joins TRBV15 to TRBJ1-1; D unclear. The length of the CDR3 is 15 residues. From germline, CDR1 is LNHNV and CDR2 YYDKDF (reference sequence). V lost 0 bases and J 5 bases, leaving 13 bases between the germline ends. The CDR3 region is CATSRETAEYTEAFF. CDR3 nucleotides: TGTGCCACCAGCAGAGAAACAGCCGAGTATACTGAAGCTTTCTTT.

The chain recombines TRBV7-2 with TRBJ2-4; D gene ambiguous. The ends were cut back, 1 base at V and 1 base at J, with 5 bases in the middle. CDR1 is SGHTA, CDR2 FQGNSA, per germline. CDR3 length equals 14 residues. The CDR3 region is CASSLGQAKNIQYF. The CDR3, as DNA: TGTGCCAGCAGCTTAGGTCAGGCCAAAAACATTCAGTACTTC.

This clonotype was recorded many times. The V and J genes are TRBV12-3 or TRBV12-4 and TRBJ2-2, with unresolved D. The CDR3 has 12 residues. V lost 7 bases, J lost 3 bases, and 6 bases lay in between. CDR3 bases: TGTGCCAGCAATGGGGACACCGGGGAGCTGTTTTTT. Translated: CASNGDTGELFF.

This clonotype was recorded a few times. This chain joins TRBV6-2 or TRBV6-3 and TRBJ2-2; TRBD2 matches 12 bases. The junction had 8 bases not matched to a gene; V was cut back by 6 bases and J by 6 bases. Germline V gene sequence: CDR1 MNHEY, CDR2 SVGEGT. The CDR3 is made up of 16 amino acids. The CDR3 coding sequence is TGTGCCAGCAGCTTTCGACTAGCGGGAGAACCCGGGGAGCTGTTTTTT. Protein: CASSFRLAGEPGELFF.

There are a few counts of this clonotype. The chain uses TRBV3-1 and TRBJ2-1, with 15 bases matching TRBD2. Germline V gene sequence: CDR1 LGHDT, CDR2 YNNKEL (reference sequence). CDR3 size: 16 residues. V was clipped by 4 bases and J by 10 bases; unmatched bases: 8. Here the CDR3 reads CASSLGLAGGREEQFF. The CDR3 DNA sequence: TGTGCCAGCAGCCTGGGACTAGCGGGAGGACGGGAGGAGCAGTTCTTC.

This clonotype was picked up a small number of times. For the CDR3, the DNA is TGTGCCAGCAGTTATCGGGACAGGGGATCCACCGGGGAGCTGTTTTTT. Amino acids: CASSYRDRGSTGELFF. The chain combines TRBV27 with TRBJ2-2, with 10 bases identical to TRBD1. After removal of 4 bases from V and 4 bases from J, the junction contained 6 bases not matched to a gene. CDR1 is MNHEY, CDR2 SMNVEV, per germline (reference sequence). This CDR3 is 16 amino acids long.